This TCR beta chain was sequenced in a study of cytomegalovirus exposure and HLA in healthy donors. General study results and limits: Earlier findings revealed that most TCR beta V segments proved productive either about 87% or about 30% of the time. Researchers reported that a few CMV-associated chains were confirmed in vitro as CMV antigen-specific.

PCR was performed using 60 Vbeta and 13 Jbeta primers. Measured with immunoSEQ multiplex PCR; TCRdb has only the in-frame clones, and not every one. The data contain some 140,000 clones, 79% of them seen just once; the ten biggest clones take up more than 0.95%. At the time of sampling, donors were nominally healthy, though unrecorded immune exposures were likely. A remark on this clone: Its antigen is not identified.

The CDR3 consists of 13 residues. Deletions cut 6 bases from V and 6 bases from J, with 14 bases between. The germline CDR1 and CDR2 sequences are MNHEY and SMNVEV (reference sequence). The chain joins TRBV27 to TRBJ1-2; D possibly corresponds to TRBD1 (5 bases). The TCR sequence derives from a man aged 18 to 29 in good health and CMV-seronegative. Sequences were obtained from PBMCs. The CDR3 here is CASRIVGENGYTF. In nucleotides, the CDR3 is TGTGCCAGCAGAATTGTAGGGGAAAATGGCTACACCTTC.